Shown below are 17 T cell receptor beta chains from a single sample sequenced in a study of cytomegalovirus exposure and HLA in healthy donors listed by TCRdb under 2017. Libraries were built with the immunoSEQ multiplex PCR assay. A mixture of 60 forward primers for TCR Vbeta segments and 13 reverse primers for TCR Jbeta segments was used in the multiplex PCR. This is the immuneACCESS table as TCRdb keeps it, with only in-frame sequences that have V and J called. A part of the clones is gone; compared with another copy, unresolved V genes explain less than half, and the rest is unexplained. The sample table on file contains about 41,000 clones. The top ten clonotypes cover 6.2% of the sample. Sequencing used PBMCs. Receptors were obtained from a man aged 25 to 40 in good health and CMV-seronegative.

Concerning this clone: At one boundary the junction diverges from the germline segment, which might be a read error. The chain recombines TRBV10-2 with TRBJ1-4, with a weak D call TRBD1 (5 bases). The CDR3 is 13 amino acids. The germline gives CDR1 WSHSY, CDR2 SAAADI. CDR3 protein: CASTRRGGEKLFF. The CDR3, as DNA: TGTGCCAGCACGCGGAGGGGAGGAGAAAAACTGTTTTTT.

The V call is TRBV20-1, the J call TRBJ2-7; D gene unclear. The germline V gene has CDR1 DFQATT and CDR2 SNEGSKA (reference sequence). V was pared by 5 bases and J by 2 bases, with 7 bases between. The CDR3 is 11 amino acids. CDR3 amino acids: CSAGVTYEQYF. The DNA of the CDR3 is TGCAGTGCTGGAGTAACCTACGAGCAGTACTTC.

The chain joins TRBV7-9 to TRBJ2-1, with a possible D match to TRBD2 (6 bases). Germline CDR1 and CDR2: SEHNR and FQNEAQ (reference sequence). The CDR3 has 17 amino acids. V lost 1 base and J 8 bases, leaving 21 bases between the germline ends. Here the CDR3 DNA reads TGTGCCAGCAGCTTAGGGAGGGGCTCCGGGGTAGCCGATGAGCAGTTCTTC. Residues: CASSLGRGSGVADEQFF.

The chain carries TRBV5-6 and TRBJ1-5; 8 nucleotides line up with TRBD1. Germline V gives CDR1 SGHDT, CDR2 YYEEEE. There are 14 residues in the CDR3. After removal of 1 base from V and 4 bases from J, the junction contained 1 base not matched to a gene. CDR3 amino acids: CASSLQGANQPQHF. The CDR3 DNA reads TGTGCCAGCAGCTTGCAGGGGGCTAATCAGCCCCAGCATTTT.

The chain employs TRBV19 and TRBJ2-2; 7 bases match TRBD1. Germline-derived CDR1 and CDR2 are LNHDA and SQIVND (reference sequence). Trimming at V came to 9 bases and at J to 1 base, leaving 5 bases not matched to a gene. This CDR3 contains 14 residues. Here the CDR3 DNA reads TGTGCCAGCCGACAGGGATGGAACACCGGGGAGCTGTTTTTT. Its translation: CASRQGWNTGELFF.

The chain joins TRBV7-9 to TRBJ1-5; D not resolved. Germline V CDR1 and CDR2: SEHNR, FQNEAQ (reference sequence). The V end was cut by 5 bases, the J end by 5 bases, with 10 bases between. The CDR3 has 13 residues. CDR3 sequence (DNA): TGTGCCAGCAGCCCGGCGGGCGATCAGCCCCAGCATTTT. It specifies CASSPAGDQPQHF.

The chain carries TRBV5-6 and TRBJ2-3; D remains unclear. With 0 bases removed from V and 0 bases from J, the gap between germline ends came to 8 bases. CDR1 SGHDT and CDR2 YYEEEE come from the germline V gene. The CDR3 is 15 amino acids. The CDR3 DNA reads TGTGCCAGCAGCTTGGGTCCTACTAGCACAGATACGCAGTATTTT. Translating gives CASSLGPTSTDTQYF.

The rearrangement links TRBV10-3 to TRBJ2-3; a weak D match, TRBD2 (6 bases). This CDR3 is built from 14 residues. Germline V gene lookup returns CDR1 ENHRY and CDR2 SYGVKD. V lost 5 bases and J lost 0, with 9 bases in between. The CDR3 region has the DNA TGTGCCATCAGTCCAGGGACTAGCACAGATACGCAGTATTTT. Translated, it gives CAISPGTSTDTQYF.

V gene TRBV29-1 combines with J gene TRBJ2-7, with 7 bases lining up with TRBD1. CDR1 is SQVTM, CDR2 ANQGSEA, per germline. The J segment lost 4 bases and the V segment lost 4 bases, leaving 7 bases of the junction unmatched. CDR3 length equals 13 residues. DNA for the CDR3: TGCAGCGTTGTCGGGACAGCTGTTTACGAGCAGTACTTC. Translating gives CSVVGTAVYEQYF.

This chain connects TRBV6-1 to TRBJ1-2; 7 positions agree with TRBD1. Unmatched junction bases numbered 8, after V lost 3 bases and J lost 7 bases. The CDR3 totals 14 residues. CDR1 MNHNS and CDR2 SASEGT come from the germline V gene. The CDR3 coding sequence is TGTGCCAGCAGTGATGGGCCAGGGGGAGGTGGCTACACCTTC. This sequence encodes CASSDGPGGGGYTF.

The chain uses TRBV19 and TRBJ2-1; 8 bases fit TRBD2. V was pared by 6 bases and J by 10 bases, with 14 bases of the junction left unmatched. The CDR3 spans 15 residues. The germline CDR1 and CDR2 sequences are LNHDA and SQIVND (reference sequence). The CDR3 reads CASSEASGSVREQFF. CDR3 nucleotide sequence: TGTGCCAGTAGCGAAGCGAGCGGGAGTGTCAGAGAGCAGTTCTTC. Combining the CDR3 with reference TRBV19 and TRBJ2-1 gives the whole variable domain DGGITQSPKYLFRKEGQNVTLSCEQNLNHDAMYWYRQDPGQGLRLIYYSQIVNDFQKGDIAEGYSVSREKKESFPLTVTSAQKNPTAFYLCASSEASGSVREQFFGPGTRLTVL.

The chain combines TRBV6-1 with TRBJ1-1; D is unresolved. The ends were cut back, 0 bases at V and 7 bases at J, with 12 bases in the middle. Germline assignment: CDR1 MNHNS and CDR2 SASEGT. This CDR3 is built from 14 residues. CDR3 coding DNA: TGTGCCAGCAGTGAAGCTTCCCAGGTAATTGAAGCTTTCTTT. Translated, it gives CASSEASQVIEAFF.

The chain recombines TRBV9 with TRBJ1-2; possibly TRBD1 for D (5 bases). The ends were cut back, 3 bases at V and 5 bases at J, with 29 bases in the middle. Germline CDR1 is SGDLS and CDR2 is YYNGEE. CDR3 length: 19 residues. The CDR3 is CASSESGALVTAGIYGYTF. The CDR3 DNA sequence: TGTGCCAGCAGCGAGAGCGGGGCGTTGGTCACCGCGGGGATTTATGGCTACACCTTC.

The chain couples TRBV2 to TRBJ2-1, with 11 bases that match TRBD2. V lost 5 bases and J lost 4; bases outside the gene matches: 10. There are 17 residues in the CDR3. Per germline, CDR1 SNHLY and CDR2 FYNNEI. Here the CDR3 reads CASSPFGLAGGYNEQFF. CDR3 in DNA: TGTGCCAGCAGTCCATTTGGTCTAGCGGGGGGATACAATGAGCAGTTCTTC. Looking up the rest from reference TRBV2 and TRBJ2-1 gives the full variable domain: EPEVTQTPSHQVTQMGQEVILRCVPISNHLYFYWYRQILGQKVEFLVSFYNNEISEKSEIFDDQFSVERPDGSNFTLKIRSTKLEDSAMYFCASSPFGLAGGYNEQFFGPGTRLTVL.

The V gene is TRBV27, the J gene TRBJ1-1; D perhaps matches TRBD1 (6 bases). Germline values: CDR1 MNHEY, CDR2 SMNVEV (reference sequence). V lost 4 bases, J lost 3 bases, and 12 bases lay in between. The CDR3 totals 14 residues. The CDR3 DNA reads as TGTGCCAGCAGTTCGGACAGCCTCCACACTGAAGCTTTCTTT. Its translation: CASSSDSLHTEAFF.

The DNA of the CDR3 is TGTGCCAGCAGCGGCGGCGTAGCGGGGGCCGGAGAGACCCAGTACTTC. Translated: CASSGGVAGAGETQYF. The V call is TRBV9, the J call TRBJ2-5; TRBD2 matches at 9 bases. CDR1 is SGDLS, CDR2 YYNGEE, per germline. The J segment lost 4 bases and the V segment lost 3 bases, leaving 10 bases of the junction unmatched. The CDR3 is 16 residues long. Full variable domain (outside the CDR3, taken from reference TRBV9 and TRBJ2-5): DSGVTQTPKHLITATGQRVTLRCSPRSGDLSVYWYQQSLDQGLQFLIQYYNGEERAKGNILERFSAQQFPDLHSELNLSSLELGDSALYFCASSGGVAGAGETQYFGPGTRLLVL.

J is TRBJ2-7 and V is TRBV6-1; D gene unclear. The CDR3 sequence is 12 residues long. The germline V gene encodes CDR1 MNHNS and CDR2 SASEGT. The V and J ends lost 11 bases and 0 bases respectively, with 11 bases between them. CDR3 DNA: TGTGCCGGAGAGGTCATCTCCTACGAGCAGTACTTC. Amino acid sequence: CAGEVISYEQYF.